Following are 26 T cell receptor beta chains from one sample sequenced in a study of cytomegalovirus exposure and HLA in healthy donors. The primer mix had 60 Vbeta and 13 Jbeta primers. Generated by immunoSEQ multiplex PCR, the TCRdb table keeps only in-frame clones and is missing some. The sample comprises about 76,000 clones, 78% of which are singletons, and about 2.7% rests with the top ten. The specimen was PBMCs. Every receptor here comes from a male donor in good health and CMV-seropositive.

This chain joins TRBV7-9 and TRBJ2-3; a possible D gene is TRBD2 (5 bases). Germline V gene data show CDR1 as SEHNR and CDR2 as FQNEAQ (reference sequence). This CDR3 is 15 amino acids long. V lost 1 base and J lost 0, with 8 bases in between. The CDR3 sequence: CASSLVSGSTDTQYF. The CDR3 DNA reads as TGTGCCAGCAGCTTAGTTTCGGGGAGCACAGATACGCAGTATTTT. The entire variable domain, with the rest obtained from reference TRBV7-9 and TRBJ2-3, is as follows: DTGVSQNPRHKITKRGQNVTFRCDPISEHNRLYWYRQTLGQGPEFLTYFQNEAQLEKSRLLSDRFSAERPKGSFSTLEIQRTEQGDSAMYLCASSLVSGSTDTQYFGPGTRLTVL.

This chain links TRBV28 with TRBJ1-5; D is perhaps TRBD1 (5 bases). V shed 6 bases and J shed 6 bases, with 9 bases lying between them. This CDR3 has 12 residues. The germline CDR1 and CDR2 sequences are MDHEN and SYDVKM. The CDR3 coding sequence is TGTGCCAGCAGAGCGGGGGTTCAGCCCCAGCATTTT. This sequence encodes CASRAGVQPQHF.

The genes are TRBV6-4 and TRBJ2-3, with a tentative D call TRBD2 (6 bases). The CDR3 has 16 amino acids. In germline, CDR1 is MRHNA, CDR2 SNTAGT. Trimming stripped 0 bases from V and 1 base from J, with 11 bases between. CDR3: CASSDSGGTGTDTQYF. The CDR3 DNA is TGTGCCAGCAGTGACTCTGGCGGGACCGGCACAGATACGCAGTATTTT.

This chain joins TRBV18 and TRBJ2-5; 10 nucleotides match TRBD1. Germline V gives CDR1 KGHSH, CDR2 LQKENI. Trimming took 2 bases from V and 4 from J; bases not matched to a gene: 4. CDR3 length equals 15 residues. CDR3 bases: TGTGCCAGCTCACCAGAGGGACAGGGGTCAGAGACCCAGTACTTC. Translating it yields CASSPEGQGSETQYF.

The V call is TRBV7-6, the J call TRBJ1-5, with 7 bases fitting TRBD1. Germline CDR1 is SGHVS and CDR2 is FNYEAQ. The CDR3 is made up of 13 amino acids. The V segment lost 2 bases and the J segment 6 bases; nucleotides outside the gene matches: 1. The CDR3 sequence is CASSLQGGQPQHF. As DNA, the CDR3 is TGTGCCAGCAGCTTACAGGGGGGTCAGCCCCAGCATTTT.

This chain joins TRBV27 and TRBJ2-2, with D possibly being TRBD2 (5 bases). The CDR3 totals 17 residues. CDR1 is MNHEY, CDR2 SMNVEV, per germline (reference sequence). Trimming stripped 5 bases from V and 0 bases from J, with 16 bases between. The CDR3 spells CASSPRVGGSNTGELFF. CDR3 DNA: TGTGCCAGCAGTCCCCGCGTAGGAGGCTCGAACACCGGGGAGCTGTTTTTT.

J is TRBJ2-1 and V is TRBV28, with D possibly being TRBD1 (6 bases). V lost 6 bases and J 0 bases, leaving 12 bases between the germline ends. CDR3 length: 15 amino acids. Germline V lookup: CDR1 MDHEN, CDR2 SYDVKM. The DNA of the CDR3 is TGTGCCAGCAGCAGTGACAGGAGCTCCTACAATGAGCAGTTCTTC. It codes for CASSSDRSSYNEQFF.

The chain carries TRBV7-2 and TRBJ1-2; D possibly corresponds to TRBD1 (5 bases). The CDR3 has 15 amino acids. CDR1 and CDR2 (germline): SGHTA, FQGNSA. V lost 5 bases and J 2 bases, leaving 15 bases between the germline ends. DNA of the CDR3: TGTGCCAGCAGCCCCCAGGGAGGGATCAACTATGGCTACACCTTC. It is translated as CASSPQGGINYGYTF.

The chain links TRBV5-1 to TRBJ2-1, with a weak D call TRBD2 (5 bases). V was clipped by 0 bases and J by 2 bases, with 9 bases between them. The germline V gene encodes CDR1 SGHRS and CDR2 YFSETQ. This CDR3 is built from 15 residues. The CDR3 spells CASSLAGSAYNEQFF. The CDR3 DNA reads TGCGCCAGCAGCTTGGCAGGTAGCGCCTACAATGAGCAGTTCTTC.

The V call is TRBV6-6, the J call TRBJ2-2, with a tentative D call TRBD1 (6 bases). Germline-derived CDR1 and CDR2 are MNHNY and SVGAGI (reference sequence). This CDR3 contains 14 residues. Trimming left V 6 bases short and J 3 bases short, with 11 bases between. The CDR3: CASRPGQDTGELFF. The DNA for the CDR3 is TGTGCCAGCAGACCGGGACAAGACACCGGGGAGCTGTTTTTT.

This chain links TRBV27 with TRBJ2-2; the match to TRBD2 covers 8 bases. Germline V lookup: CDR1 MNHEY, CDR2 SMNVEV (reference sequence). The CDR3 runs 15 residues. V lost 2 bases, J lost 7 bases, and 6 bases stayed unmatched. This CDR3 reads CASSLAAGVSGELFF. The CDR3 DNA sequence: TGTGCCAGCAGTTTAGCAGCGGGAGTGAGCGGGGAGCTGTTTTTT.

This clone came up a few times. The chain links TRBV27 to TRBJ1-2; 10 positions agree with TRBD1. In germline, CDR1 is MNHEY, CDR2 SMNVEV (reference sequence). The junction had 8 bases not matched to a gene; V was cut back by 8 bases and J by 8 bases. CDR3 size: 13 residues. The CDR3 sequence: CASSDGTGEGYTF. The CDR3 DNA sequence: TGTGCCAGCTCAGACGGGACAGGGGAAGGCTACACCTTC.

The chain joins TRBV4-1 to TRBJ2-5; 11 bases align to TRBD2. Trimming removed 1 base from V and 5 bases from J; junction bases left unmatched: 3. The CDR3 loop spans 15 amino acids. Germline CDR1 is MGHRA and CDR2 is YSYEKL. The CDR3 is CASSQVLAGDETQYF. In nucleotides, the CDR3 is TGCGCCAGCAGCCAAGTACTAGCGGGAGATGAGACCCAGTACTTC.

The chain combines TRBV5-1 with TRBJ1-4; 7 bases line up with TRBD1. This CDR3 has 15 amino acids. J was trimmed by 5 bases and V by 1 base; bases with no gene match: 5. Per the germline V gene, CDR1 is SGHRS and CDR2 is YFSETQ. CDR3 in DNA: TGCGCCAGCAGCTTGTCGACAGGGACAAATGAAAAACTGTTTTTT. This codes for CASSLSTGTNEKLFF.

V usage is TRBV4-1 and J usage is TRBJ2-7, with D tentatively TRBD2 (6 bases). The germline CDR1 and CDR2 sequences are MGHRA and YSYEKL. V lost 5 bases, J lost 3 bases, and 14 bases lay in between. CDR3 length: 14 residues. The CDR3 sequence is CASSSRDSNYEQYF. In DNA form, the CDR3 reads TGCGCCAGCAGCTCCCGGGACTCCAACTACGAGCAGTACTTC.

The chain joins TRBV10-2 to TRBJ2-7; 8 nucleotides agree with TRBD2. CDR1 WSHSY and CDR2 SAAADI come from the germline V gene. The CDR3 totals 14 residues. The junction had 9 bases not matched to a gene; V was cut back by 5 bases and J by 6 bases. The CDR3 reads CASSPGTRLGEQYF. CDR3 sequence (DNA): TGCGCCAGCAGTCCCGGGACTAGGTTGGGCGAGCAGTACTTC.

This chain joins TRBV19 and TRBJ2-2; 10 nucleotides match TRBD1. J lost 3 bases, V lost 5 bases, and 6 bases had no gene match. CDR1 and CDR2 from the germline V gene are LNHDA and SQIVND (reference sequence). The CDR3 is 16 residues long. For the CDR3, the DNA is TGTGCCAGTAGTTCCTGGACAGGGGGGGACACCGGGGAGCTGTTTTTT. It codes for CASSSWTGGDTGELFF.

The genes are TRBV4-1 and TRBJ2-7, with 8 bases identical to TRBD1. With 0 bases clipped from V and 4 bases from J, the junction kept 11 bases outside the gene matches. The CDR3 runs to 17 residues. Per the germline V gene, CDR1 is MGHRA and CDR2 is YSYEKL. In DNA, the CDR3 is TGCGCCAGCAGCCAAGAGACGCAGGGGGCGCAGGTGTACGAGCAGTACTTC. Its protein is CASSQETQGAQVYEQYF.

This chain links TRBV5-4 with TRBJ1-2; the D gene is possibly TRBD1 (5 bases). Germline CDR1 reads SGHNT; CDR2 reads YYREEE (reference sequence). Deletions cut 1 base from V and 8 bases from J, with 15 bases between. The CDR3 has 14 amino acids. CDR3 sequence reads: CASSLSRDRIGYTF. The DNA of the CDR3 is TGTGCCAGCAGCTTGAGCAGGGATCGGATAGGCTACACCTTC. Full variable domain (remainder filled in from reference TRBV5-4 and TRBJ1-2): ETGVTQSPTHLIKTRGQQVTLRCSSQSGHNTVSWYQQALGQGPQFIFQYYREEENGRGNFPPRFSGLQFPNYSSELNVNALELDDSALYLCASSLSRDRIGYTFGSGTRLTVV.

The chain is built from TRBV7-2 and TRBJ2-1, with 13 bases fitting TRBD2. This CDR3 has 18 residues. CDR1 SGHTA and CDR2 FQGNSA come from the germline V gene. V shed 0 bases, J shed 9 bases, and the junction held 11 bases outside the gene matches. CDR3 in amino acids: CASSLAVVLAGGFSEQFF. The DNA for the CDR3 is TGTGCCAGCAGCTTAGCGGTAGTACTAGCGGGAGGGTTTAGTGAGCAGTTCTTC.

The genes are TRBV27 and TRBJ2-2, with TRBD1 identical over 9 bases. V lost 5 bases to trimming and J lost 6 bases; unmatched junction nucleotides: 7. The length of the CDR3 is 15 residues. Germline assignment: CDR1 MNHEY and CDR2 SMNVEV (reference sequence). CDR3 sequence reads: CASSPGQGFPGELFF. CDR3 in DNA: TGTGCCAGCAGTCCCGGACAGGGGTTTCCCGGGGAGCTGTTTTTT.

This chain links TRBV4-1 with TRBJ2-2, with D tentatively TRBD2 (7 bases). V lost 1 base to trimming and J lost 5 bases, with 11 bases between them. The CDR3 is 15 residues long. Germline V lookup: CDR1 MGHRA, CDR2 YSYEKL. CDR3 in amino acids: CASSQAGGRTGELFF. The DNA of the CDR3 is TGCGCCAGCAGCCAAGCCGGGGGGCGAACCGGGGAGCTGTTTTTT.

CDR3 amino acids: CASSAWTSGRETQYF. For the CDR3, the DNA is TGTGCCAGCAGCGCCTGGACTAGCGGGAGAGAGACCCAGTACTTC. The rearrangement links TRBV7-9 to TRBJ2-5; 13 bases align to TRBD2. The CDR3 has 15 residues. CDR1 is SEHNR and CDR2 is FQNEAQ in the germline V gene (reference sequence). Trimming cost V 5 bases and J 4 bases; bases outside gene matches: 4.

This chain connects TRBV28 to TRBJ1-2; 7 positions match TRBD1. The germline V gene has CDR1 MDHEN and CDR2 SYDVKM. The V gene end was trimmed by 6 bases and the J gene end by 6 bases; junction bases not matched to a gene: 4. The CDR3 totals 12 residues. CDR3 region: CASRTTGDGYTF. In DNA, the CDR3 is TGTGCCAGCAGGACCACAGGGGATGGCTACACCTTC.

The rearrangement uses TRBV13 and TRBJ2-5, with D possibly being TRBD2 (6 bases). The germline V gene encodes CDR1 PRHDT and CDR2 FYEKMQ (reference sequence). Trimming took 5 bases from V and 2 from J, leaving 15 bases between them. The CDR3 loop spans 15 amino acids. The CDR3 sequence: CASSEGLARQETQYF. CDR3 sequence (DNA): TGTGCCAGCAGCGAGGGGCTAGCGCGACAAGAGACCCAGTACTTC.

The chain joins TRBV7-9 to TRBJ1-2; tentative D call: TRBD1 (5 bases). This CDR3 is built from 16 residues. Germline V gene data show CDR1 as SEHNR and CDR2 as FQNEAQ (reference sequence). V lost 3 bases and J lost 0, with 14 bases in between. As DNA, the CDR3 is TGTGCCAGCAGCTTGGCCAGGGCCCCAGCTAACTATGGCTACACCTTC. Protein: CASSLARAPANYGYTF.